The T cell receptor beta chain described here comes from a study of blood T cells in healthy people across ages. Points from the study as a whole: Calculation of diversity from one million T cells yielded estimates considered to be underestimates.

Alongside a J-beta primer mix, a sample-barcoded 5' primer served in a second PCR lasting about 6 to 12 cycles. TCRdb itself ran the 5' RACE reads through MiXCR, one entry per CDR3 protein. The sample lists over 700,000 distinct CDR3 sequences, roughly 25% seen once, with 8% to 10% in the top ten. Regarding this clonotype: The antigen is undetermined.

Every participating donor contributed roughly 11 milliliters of peripheral blood through a draw. The sample was also reused in another study, on T cells of mothers and their children.

The TCR comes from a boy aged 10-17 years in good health. Material for sequencing was blood.

CDR3 coding DNA: TGTGCCAGTAGTATCCGACTAGCGGACACAGATACGCAGTATTTT. Translation: CASSIRLADTDTQYF. This chain joins TRBV19 and TRBJ2-3, with 9 bases matching TRBD2. Germline V gene lookup returns CDR1 LNHDA and CDR2 SQIVND (reference sequence). V trimming: 3 bases; J trimming: 2 bases; junction bases outside the gene matches: 3. This CDR3 is 15 amino acids long.